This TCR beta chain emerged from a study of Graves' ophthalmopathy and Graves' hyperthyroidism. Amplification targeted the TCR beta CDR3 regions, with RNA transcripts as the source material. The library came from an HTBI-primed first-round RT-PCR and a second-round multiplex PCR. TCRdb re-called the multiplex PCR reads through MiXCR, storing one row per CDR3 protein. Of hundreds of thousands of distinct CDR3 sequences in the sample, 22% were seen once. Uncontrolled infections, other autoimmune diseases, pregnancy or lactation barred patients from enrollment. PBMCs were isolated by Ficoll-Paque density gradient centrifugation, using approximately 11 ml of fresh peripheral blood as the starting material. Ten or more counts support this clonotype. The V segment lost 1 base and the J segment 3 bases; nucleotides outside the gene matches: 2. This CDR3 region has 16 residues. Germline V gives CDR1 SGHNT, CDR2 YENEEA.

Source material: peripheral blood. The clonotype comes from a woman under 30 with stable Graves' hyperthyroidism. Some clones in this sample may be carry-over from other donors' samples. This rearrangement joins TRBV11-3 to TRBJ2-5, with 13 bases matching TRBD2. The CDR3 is CASSLAGTSGEETQYF. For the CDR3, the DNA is TGTGCCAGCAGCTTAGCCGGGACTAGCGGGGAAGAGACCCAGTACTTC.